Presented here are 16 T cell receptor beta chains from one specimen sequenced in a study of beta chain features in type 1 diabetes. Study findings and constraints: All four CD4+ subsets of Type 1 diabetes patients contained TCRB CDR3s that were moderately but significantly shorter.

Since all of the isolated RNA was reverse transcribed, expressed TCRB transcripts were what got sequenced. Libraries were prepared by immunoSEQ multiplex PCR; TCRdb keeps only in-frame clonotypes and omits some of them. The sample yields around 710,000 clones, approximately 13% seen once. What these receptors recognize is not known. Sequencing was performed on naive CD4+ T cells from blood. Source of these receptors: a man between 25 and 39 years old with type 1 diabetes.

The sample holds a few counts of this clone. This chain connects TRBV27 to TRBJ1-4; D remains unclear. The CDR3 spans 15 residues. The V end was cut by 4 bases, the J end by 0 bases, with 9 bases between. Germline V gene sequence: CDR1 MNHEY, CDR2 SMNVEV (reference sequence). The DNA for the CDR3 is TGTGCCAGCAGTTCCTTGGAAGCAACTAATGAAAAACTGTTTTTT. Translating gives CASSSLEATNEKLFF.

The chain uses TRBV15 and TRBJ2-5; D remains ambiguous. Deletions cut 1 base from V and 5 bases from J, with 8 bases between. Germline V gene lookup returns CDR1 LNHNV and CDR2 YYDKDF (reference sequence). This CDR3 is built from 13 residues. The CDR3 spells CATSRGSDETQYF. CDR3 in DNA: TGTGCCACCAGCAGAGGGTCGGATGAGACCCAGTACTTC.

This chain connects TRBV13 to TRBJ1-3; 9 nucleotides match TRBD1. The germline CDR1 and CDR2 sequences are PRHDT and FYEKMQ (reference sequence). V lost 5 bases to trimming and J lost 4 bases; unmatched junction nucleotides: 3. The CDR3 contains 14 residues. The CDR3 here is CASSQTGGGNTIYF. The DNA for the CDR3 is TGTGCCAGCAGCCAGACAGGGGGAGGAAACACCATATATTTT.

This clone was found a few times. V and J are TRBV2 and TRBJ1-4; 7 bases are shared with TRBD1. Germline V CDR1 and CDR2: SNHLY, FYNNEI. The CDR3 is made up of 13 amino acids. J was trimmed by 4 bases and V by 7 bases; bases with no gene match: 3. The CDR3 bases are TGTGCCAGCACTCGGGACAGTAATGAAAAACTGTTTTTT. Its translation is CASTRDSNEKLFF.

The J gene is TRBJ2-5, the V gene TRBV29-1; D unclear. Per germline, CDR1 SQVTM and CDR2 ANQGSEA. The CDR3 has 13 residues. V lost 7 bases to trimming and J lost 6 bases, with 18 bases between them. Here the CDR3 DNA reads TGCAGCGCCGATTCACCGCCCCCGAAGACCCAGTACTTC. Protein: CSADSPPPKTQYF. The full variable domain, in which reference TRBV29-1 and TRBJ2-5 provide the parts outside the CDR3, is SAVISQKPSRDICQRGTSLTIQCQVDSQVTMMFWYRQQPGQSLTLIATANQGSEATYESGFVIDKFPISRPNLTFSTLTVSNMSPEDSSIYLCSADSPPPKTQYFGPGTRLLVL.

This clone was detected only a few times. The rearrangement links TRBV5-1 to TRBJ2-2; D call uncertain. The CDR3 loop spans 15 amino acids. CDR1 and CDR2 from the germline V gene are SGHRS and YFSETQ. Trimming pared 1 base from V and 5 bases from J, leaving 12 bases between. CDR3 coding DNA: TGCGCCAGCAGCTTGCGGACGGTGAATACCGGGGAGCTGTTTTTT. Amino acid sequence: CASSLRTVNTGELFF.

This rearrangement joins TRBV15 to TRBJ1-2; D ambiguous. The CDR3 length is 13 residues. Per the germline V gene, CDR1 is LNHNV and CDR2 is YYDKDF (reference sequence). Trimming pared 0 bases from V and 8 bases from J, leaving 10 bases between. The CDR3 reads CATSREVQDGYTF. Here the CDR3 DNA reads TGTGCCACCAGCAGAGAAGTGCAGGACGGCTACACCTTC.

A few counts support this clone. The chain couples TRBV29-1 to TRBJ2-7; D is possibly TRBD2 (5 bases). From germline, CDR1 is SQVTM and CDR2 ANQGSEA. The CDR3 extends over 12 amino acids. V lost 7 bases and J lost 2, with 12 bases in between. The CDR3 sequence is CSALKGAYEQYF. The CDR3 DNA reads TGCAGCGCCCTCAAGGGAGCCTACGAGCAGTACTTC.

This clone has a handful of counts. V gene TRBV7-8 combines with J gene TRBJ2-7, with TRBD1 as a possible D gene (5 bases). The V gene's germline CDR1 is SGHVS and CDR2 FQNEAQ. The CDR3 runs to 16 residues. Trimming took 4 bases from V and 4 from J, leaving 20 bases between them. CDR3 bases: TGTGCCAGCAGCTCAACAGGCCCTTTCCCTGGTTACGAGCAGTACTTC. Its translation is CASSSTGPFPGYEQYF.

The CDR3 coding sequence is TGTGCCAGCAGCGGCACTGGCAGCTCCTATAATTCACCCCTCCACTTT. This codes for CASSGTGSSYNSPLHF. The gene calls are TRBV2 and TRBJ1-6; no firm D call. V was pared by 6 bases and J by 0 bases, with 12 bases between. Germline-derived CDR1 and CDR2 are SNHLY and FYNNEI. The CDR3 runs 16 residues.

The DNA for the CDR3 is TGTGCCTGGAGTGTCGCTACAGGGGGCACCACCGGGGAGCTGTTTTTT. Amino acid sequence: CAWSVATGGTTGELFF. V and J are TRBV30 and TRBJ2-2; TRBD1 aligns across 9 bases. Trimming removed 0 bases from V and 4 bases from J; junction bases left unmatched: 6. CDR3 length equals 16 residues. Germline-derived CDR1 and CDR2 are GTSNPN and SVGIG (reference sequence).

This clone has a handful of counts. V and J are TRBV7-2 and TRBJ2-5; D call uncertain. V was trimmed by 5 bases and J by 5 bases, leaving 15 bases between them. CDR3 length: 14 amino acids. Germline CDR1 SGHTA, CDR2 FQGNSA. As DNA, the CDR3 is TGTGCCAGCAGCCCAAGGGCCCTCGGGGAGACCCAGTACTTC. Protein sequence: CASSPRALGETQYF.

The rearrangement links TRBV28 to TRBJ1-5; a possible D gene is TRBD1 (5 bases). The germline CDR1 and CDR2 sequences are MDHEN and SYDVKM. The CDR3 has 14 residues. V was trimmed by 6 bases and J by 0 bases, leaving 9 bases between them. CDR3 sequence: CASSPGLSNQPQHF. The CDR3 region has the DNA TGTGCCAGCAGCCCAGGGCTTAGCAATCAGCCCCAGCATTTT.

This clone was counted only a few times. This chain links TRBV7-2 with TRBJ1-1, with D possibly being TRBD1 (5 bases). Trimming left V 5 bases short and J 4 bases short, with 11 bases between. This CDR3 is built from 13 residues. CDR1 and CDR2 (germline): SGHTA, FQGNSA. This CDR3 reads CASSRWGGTEAFF. Here the CDR3 DNA reads TGTGCCAGCAGCCGGTGGGGGGGCACTGAAGCTTTCTTT.

The sample holds a few counts of this clone. The chain joins TRBV4-2 to TRBJ1-4; D gene unclear. The germline CDR1 and CDR2 sequences are LGHNA and YNFKEQ. V lost 0 bases and J 5 bases, leaving 13 bases between the germline ends. CDR3 length: 16 residues. The CDR3 coding sequence is TGTGCCAGCAGCCAAGATCTCGGGCAGCTGAATGAAAAACTGTTTTTT. It codes for CASSQDLGQLNEKLFF.

The chain links TRBV6-5 to TRBJ1-5, with D unclear. CDR1 is MNHEY and CDR2 is SVGAGI in the germline V gene. CDR3 length equals 13 residues. The ends were cut back, 6 bases at V and 4 bases at J, with 10 bases in the middle. Here the CDR3 reads CASSHQSNQPQHF. The CDR3 region has the DNA TGTGCCAGCAGCCATCAATCAAATCAGCCCCAGCATTTT.